This T cell receptor beta chain was recorded in a study of a mutant IDH1 vaccine in newly diagnosed glioma. Study-level background: First vaccine doses came 4-6 weeks after radiotherapy alone, or with temozolomide cycles. Radiotherapy, temozolomide, or both had been given previously, and both were given to most.

Time point described: week 23, last vaccination. Doses comprised 300 ug of mutant IDH1 20-mer peptide each, plus topical imiquimod. The protocol was immunoSEQ multiplex PCR, while the TCRdb copy is restricted to in-frame clones and leaves out a portion. The table lists 25,000 to 30,000 clones, around 84% of them singletons. This CDR3 has 14 residues. V dropped 8 bases and J dropped 0 bases, with 13 bases sitting between them. Germline V gene lookup returns CDR1 MGHDK and CDR2 SYGVNS. In this sample, this clone turned up a few times. Its specificity is not known. The chain recombines TRBV25-1 with TRBJ1-1; D perhaps matches TRBD1 (6 bases). The sample here was PBMCs, taken from a glioma patient whose treatment included an IDH1 peptide vaccine. The clonotype was recovered from a woman aged 25-40 years with glioma. DNA of the CDR3: TGTGCCAGCTCGAGGACAGCTTTGAACACTGAAGCTTTCTTT. Residues: CASSRTALNTEAFF.